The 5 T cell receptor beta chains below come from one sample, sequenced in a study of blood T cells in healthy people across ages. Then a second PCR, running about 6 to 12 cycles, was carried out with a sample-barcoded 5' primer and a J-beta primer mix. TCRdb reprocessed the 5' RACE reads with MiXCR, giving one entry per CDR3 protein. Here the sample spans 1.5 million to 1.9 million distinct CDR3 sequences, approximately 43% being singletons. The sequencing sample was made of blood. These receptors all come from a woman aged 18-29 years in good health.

The CDR3 DNA reads TGCAGTGCTAGATTAACCGGGACAGGGTACAATGAGCAGTTCTTC. Translation: CSARLTGTGYNEQFF. The chain is built from TRBV20-1 and TRBJ2-1; 9 nucleotides line up with TRBD1. This CDR3 has 15 residues. The junction had 6 bases not matched to a gene; V was cut back by 2 bases and J by 4 bases. CDR1 and CDR2 (germline): DFQATT, SNEGSKA (reference sequence).

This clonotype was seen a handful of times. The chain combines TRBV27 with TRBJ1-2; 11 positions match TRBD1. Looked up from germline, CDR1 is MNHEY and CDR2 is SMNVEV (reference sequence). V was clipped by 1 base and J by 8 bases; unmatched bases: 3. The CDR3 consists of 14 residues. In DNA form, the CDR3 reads TGTGCCAGCAGTTTATGGGGACAGGGGGGAGGCTACACCTTC. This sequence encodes CASSLWGQGGGYTF.

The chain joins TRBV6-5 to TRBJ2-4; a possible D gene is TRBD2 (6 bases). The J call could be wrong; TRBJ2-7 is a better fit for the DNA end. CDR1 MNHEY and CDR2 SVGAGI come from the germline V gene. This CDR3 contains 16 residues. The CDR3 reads CASSFPPGRDSYEQYF. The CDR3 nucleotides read TGTGCCAGCAGTTTCCCCCCAGGGCGGGACTCCTACGAGCAGTACTTC.

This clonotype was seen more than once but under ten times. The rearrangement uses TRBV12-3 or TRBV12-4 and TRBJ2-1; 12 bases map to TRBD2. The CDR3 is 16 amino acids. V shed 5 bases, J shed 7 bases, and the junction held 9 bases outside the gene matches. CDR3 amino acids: CASSPRLAGELNEQFF. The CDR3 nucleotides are TGTGCCAGCAGTCCCCGACTAGCGGGGGAATTAAATGAGCAGTTCTTC.

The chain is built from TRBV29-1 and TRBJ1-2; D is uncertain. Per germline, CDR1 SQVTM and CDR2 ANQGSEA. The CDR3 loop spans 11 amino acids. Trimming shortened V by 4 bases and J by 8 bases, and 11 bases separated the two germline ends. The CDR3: CSVVQTGGYTF. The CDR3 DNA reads TGCAGCGTTGTACAGACTGGCGGCTACACCTTC.